Below, 13 T cell receptor beta chains from the same sample are listed, as sequenced in a study of control samples from healthy donors and cancer patients. Sequenced by immunoSEQ multiplex PCR; TCRdb stores in-frame clones only, minus some. The table has about 100,000 clones, more than 85% seen once. The source material was blood. Every receptor here comes from a man aged 18 to 30 in good health.

This rearrangement joins TRBV5-1 to TRBJ1-1; D is unresolved. CDR3 length equals 14 residues. The V end was cut by 4 bases, the J end by 4 bases, with 14 bases between. Germline V gene data show CDR1 as SGHRS and CDR2 as YFSETQ. The CDR3 sequence is CASSLNHLGTEAFF. In DNA, the CDR3 is TGCGCCAGCAGCCTGAACCATCTAGGCACTGAAGCTTTCTTT.

V usage is TRBV3-1 (or the pseudogene TRBV3-2) and J usage is TRBJ1-2; 7 bases align to TRBD1. The V and J ends lost 6 bases and 2 bases, in that order; junction bases with no gene match: 12. The CDR3 sequence is 16 residues long. Germline V gene sequence: CDR1 LGHDT, CDR2 YNNKEL (reference sequence). As DNA, the CDR3 is TGTGCCAGCAGGGGAGAGGGGGCCAGGGGCAACTATGGCTACACCTTC. Translated: CASRGEGARGNYGYTF.

This chain joins TRBV6-4 and TRBJ1-5; TRBD1 might be the D (6 bases). The CDR3 is 14 residues long. V shed 3 bases and J shed 2 bases, with 8 bases lying between them. Germline CDR1 is MRHNA and CDR2 is SNTAGT. The chain's CDR3 is CASSEAGGNQPQHF. The CDR3 DNA follows: TGTGCCAGCAGTGAGGCAGGGGGCAATCAGCCCCAGCATTTT.

This chain connects TRBV29-1 to TRBJ2-1; D tentatively reads TRBD1 or TRBD2 (5 bases each). Germline V gene data show CDR1 as SQVTM and CDR2 as ANQGSEA. Trimming removed 0 bases at V and 8 bases at J, with 17 bases between. The CDR3 consists of 15 residues. The CDR3 region has the DNA TGCAGCGTTGAAGATGAGGGGCGCCCTGGGTATGAGCAGTTCTTC. It encodes CSVEDEGRPGYEQFF.

This clone appeared a few times. The chain links TRBV4-2 to TRBJ1-2; TRBD1 matches 7 bases. Trimming removed 6 bases from V and 8 bases from J; junction bases left unmatched: 18. The CDR3 is made up of 16 amino acids. Germline V gene sequence: CDR1 LGHNA, CDR2 YNFKEQ. The CDR3 DNA sequence: TGTGCCAGCAGACTCGATCATGCAGGGGGGCTGGAGGGCTACACCTTC. It yields the protein CASRLDHAGGLEGYTF.

The V call is TRBV6-5, the J call TRBJ1-1, with TRBD1 matching 8 bases. The CDR3 is 15 amino acids. Germline V lookup: CDR1 MNHEY, CDR2 SVGAGI. With V trimmed by 2 bases and J by 1 base, 3 bases remained unmatched. The CDR3 is CASSYTGGGNTEAFF. In DNA, the CDR3 is TGTGCCAGCAGTTACACAGGGGGGGGGAACACTGAAGCTTTCTTT.

V and J are TRBV4-2 and TRBJ2-5; 9 bases match TRBD2. J lost 5 bases, V lost 4 bases, and 11 bases had no gene match. The CDR3 has 16 residues. Germline assignment: CDR1 LGHNA and CDR2 YNFKEQ. The CDR3 sequence is CASSPGAGGPRETQYF. For the CDR3, the DNA is TGTGCCAGCAGCCCGGGGGCGGGAGGGCCGCGGGAGACCCAGTACTTC.

The chain employs TRBV30 and TRBJ1-1, with no clear D. The CDR3 contains 12 residues. The germline V gene encodes CDR1 GTSNPN and CDR2 SVGIG (reference sequence). V was shortened by 8 bases and J by 4 bases, with 14 bases between the two germline ends. In DNA, the CDR3 is TGTGCCCGGGGTAGATGGGGCACTGAAGCTTTCTTT. Residues: CARGRWGTEAFF.

The J gene is TRBJ1-1, the V gene TRBV7-2; TRBD1 matches at 10 bases. The germline V gene has CDR1 SGHTA and CDR2 FQGNSA. V was clipped by 4 bases and J by 5 bases; unmatched bases: 7. The CDR3 is 15 amino acids. The CDR3 spells CASSSRQGAPTEAFF. The CDR3 nucleotides read TGTGCCAGCAGCTCCCGACAGGGGGCGCCTACTGAAGCTTTCTTT.

This clone has a single count. The chain joins TRBV14 to TRBJ2-1, with 10 bases lining up with TRBD2. Trimming cost V 3 bases and J 1 base; bases outside gene matches: 12. Germline V gene data show CDR1 as SGHDN and CDR2 as FVKESK. The CDR3 loop spans 19 amino acids. CDR3 bases: TGTGCCAGCAGCCACCCCTCAACACTAGCGGGGCCGTCCTACAATGAGCAGTTCTTC. It is translated as CASSHPSTLAGPSYNEQFF.

This chain joins TRBV10-2 and TRBJ1-4; no definite D call. The germline V and J ends were trimmed by 4 bases and 0 bases, with 9 bases remaining between them. Germline CDR1 is WSHSY and CDR2 is SAAADI. The CDR3 is 15 residues long. CDR3 amino acids: CASSGHRATNEKLFF. CDR3 nucleotides: TGCGCCAGCAGTGGACATCGGGCAACTAATGAAAAACTGTTTTTT.

The chain links TRBV18 to TRBJ1-5; 10 bases line up with TRBD1. With 3 bases clipped from V and 4 bases from J, the junction kept 3 bases outside the gene matches. This CDR3 comprises 15 residues. Germline CDR1 is KGHSH and CDR2 is LQKENI. The CDR3 sequence: CASSPAGQGNQPQHF. Written as DNA, the CDR3 is TGTGCCAGCTCACCGGCGGGACAGGGGAATCAGCCCCAGCATTTT.

The CDR3 region is CASSEALFGGSEAFF. The CDR3, as DNA: TGTGCCAGCAGTGAAGCGCTTTTCGGCGGGAGTGAAGCTTTCTTT. J is TRBJ1-1 and V is TRBV2; D is unresolved. CDR3 size: 15 residues. Trimming stripped 0 bases from V and 7 bases from J, with 15 bases between. The V gene's germline CDR1 is SNHLY and CDR2 FYNNEI.